This passage covers 32 T cell receptor beta chains from one sample sequenced in a study of T cell repertoires in cytomegalovirus infection (dated by TCRdb to between 2018 and 2021). The treatment or condition tag for this specimen amounts to: in vitro stimulation with specific CMV peptide epitopes to enrich CMV-specific T cells. Sequencer: Illumina HiSeq 1500. Using fastp at Q25 and MiXCR, TCRdb reprocessed the public reads and kept productive beta chains. Duplicate CDR3 protein sequences are folded into a single record with the most common DNA and genes. The sample includes some 940,000 distinct CDR3 sequences, with around 31% observed a single time. Together, the top ten hold 11% to 15% of the sample. What these receptors recognize is not known. The sample in question was cultured CD8+ T cells from PBMCs, obtained from culture after CMV antigen stimulation. Source of these receptors: a human donor in good health (CMV status not recorded). Some clones in this sample may be carry-over from other donors' samples.

The chain employs TRBV27 and TRBJ2-1, with TRBD1 as a possible D gene (6 bases). Germline V gene lookup returns CDR1 MNHEY and CDR2 SMNVEV (reference sequence). V gave up 5 bases and J gave up 3 bases, with 14 bases separating them. This CDR3 has 15 amino acids. The DNA for the CDR3 is TGTGCCAGCAGTGGGGGCGAGGACAGCTACAATGAGCAGTTCTTC. It codes for CASSGGEDSYNEQFF.

A few counts support this clonotype. The genes are TRBV7-6 and TRBJ1-2, with no clear D. Trimming took 0 bases from V and 10 from J, leaving 15 bases between them. This CDR3 has 14 amino acids. CDR1 and CDR2 from the germline V gene are SGHVS and FNYEAQ. CDR3 residues: CASSLAVSQSLYTF. DNA for the CDR3: TGTGCCAGCAGCTTAGCGGTCAGCCAGTCCCTCTACACCTTC.

This clonotype was observed a handful of times. The chain carries TRBV29-1 and TRBJ1-4, with D uncertain. The CDR3 is 13 amino acids. V was trimmed by 5 bases and J by 13 bases, leaving 20 bases between them. The germline V gene has CDR1 SQVTM and CDR2 ANQGSEA. The CDR3 here is CSVLDGLNSGLFF. In nucleotides, the CDR3 is TGCAGCGTTTTGGACGGTCTTAATTCAGGACTGTTTTTT.

There are many counts of this clonotype. The chain employs TRBV12-3 or TRBV12-4 and TRBJ1-2, with TRBD1 matching 10 bases. The ends lost 5 bases at V and 3 bases at J; junction bases unmatched: 6. The CDR3 sequence is 15 residues long. The CDR3 spells CASSLRQGADYGYTF. The CDR3 region has the DNA TGTGCCAGCAGTCTAAGACAGGGGGCTGACTATGGCTACACCTTC.

Turning to this clonotype: An end of the junction does not agree with germline; a read error may underlie this. The genes are TRBV2 and TRBJ2-2, with 7 bases that match TRBD2. Germline values: CDR1 SNHLY, CDR2 FYNNEI. The CDR3 contains 11 residues. CDR3 residues: CLAENTGELFF. In nucleotides, the CDR3 is TGCCTAGCGGAGAACACCGGGGAGCTGTTTTTT.

In its sample, this clonotype was seen a few times. The chain combines TRBV28 with TRBJ2-2; 12 bases map to TRBD1. J gave up 5 bases and V 6 bases, and 7 bases lay outside the gene matches. The CDR3 is 16 residues long. Germline assignment: CDR1 MDHEN and CDR2 SYDVKM. CDR3 amino acids: CASRPGTGGATGELFF. For the CDR3, the DNA is TGTGCCAGCAGGCCCGGGACAGGGGGCGCTACCGGGGAGCTGTTTTTT.

The chain carries TRBV6-2 or TRBV6-3 and TRBJ2-1; D may match TRBD1 or TRBD2 (5 bases each). Trimming took off 2 bases at V and 2 bases at J, with 10 bases between the two ends. Germline V gives CDR1 MNHEY, CDR2 SVGEGT. This CDR3 contains 15 residues. The CDR3 DNA reads TGTGCCAGCAGTTACCTAGTGGGGGCCTACAATGAGCAGTTCTTC. Its translation: CASSYLVGAYNEQFF.

V gene TRBV20-1 combines with J gene TRBJ2-7; TRBD2 aligns across 8 bases. After removal of 3 bases from V and 2 bases from J, the junction contained 6 bases not matched to a gene. CDR1 and CDR2 (germline): DFQATT, SNEGSKA (reference sequence). CDR3 length: 14 residues. The CDR3 reads CSASLAGGPYEQYF. The CDR3 coding sequence is TGCAGTGCTAGCTTGGCGGGGGGCCCCTACGAGCAGTACTTC.

The V gene is TRBV5-6, the J gene TRBJ1-5, with TRBD1 matching over 9 bases. Germline-derived CDR1 and CDR2 are SGHDT and YYEEEE. Trimming took 1 base from V and 6 from J; bases not matched to a gene: 5. The CDR3 spans 15 residues. CDR3 DNA sequence: TGTGCCAGCAGCTTGTGGGACAGGGACGCTCAGCCCCAGCATTTT. Amino acid sequence: CASSLWDRDAQPQHF.

The chain employs TRBV19 and TRBJ2-1; 7 bases fit TRBD1. Per germline, CDR1 LNHDA and CDR2 SQIVND (reference sequence). After removal of 3 bases from V and 0 bases from J, the junction contained 8 bases not matched to a gene. The CDR3 consists of 17 residues. The CDR3, as DNA: TGTGCCAGTAGTATTACAGGGGCGGCAAGCTCCTACAATGAGCAGTTCTTC. Translating gives CASSITGAASSYNEQFF.

This clonotype was detected only a few times. V gene TRBV10-3 combines with J gene TRBJ2-2, with 12 bases fitting TRBD2. Germline V gives CDR1 ENHRY, CDR2 SYGVKD. The CDR3 totals 16 residues. Trimming removed 7 bases from V and 4 bases from J; junction bases left unmatched: 7. This CDR3 reads CAITASGGAGTGELFF. CDR3 DNA: TGTGCCATCACCGCTAGCGGGGGGGCCGGCACCGGGGAGCTGTTTTTT.

This clonotype was detected only once. This rearrangement joins TRBV15 to TRBJ2-5, with TRBD1 matching 7 bases. The CDR3 contains 18 residues. The V and J ends lost 4 bases and 1 base, in that order; junction bases with no gene match: 15. Looked up from germline, CDR1 is LNHNV and CDR2 is YYDKDF (reference sequence). The CDR3 DNA is TGTGCCACCAGCACCTCTTTTACCGGGACAGAGAGCCAAGAGACCCAGTACTTC. Translation gives CATSTSFTGTESQETQYF.

For this clonotype: The junction differs from germline at one of its ends, possibly a read error. The rearrangement links TRBV5-6 to TRBJ2-2; a possible D gene is TRBD2 (5 bases). CDR1 SGHDT and CDR2 YYEEEE come from the germline V gene. The CDR3 consists of 15 residues. CDR3 in DNA: TGTGCCAGCAGCCGTGCAGCGGCGAACATCGGGGAGCTGTTTTTT. It yields the protein CASSRAAANIGELFF.

The table lists this clonotype with a few counts. The gene calls are TRBV7-2 and TRBJ2-1; a possible D gene is TRBD1 (5 bases). This CDR3 has 12 amino acids. V was shortened by 4 bases and J by 8 bases, with 9 bases between the two germline ends. Per the germline V gene, CDR1 is SGHTA and CDR2 is FQGNSA. The DNA of the CDR3 is TGTGCCAGCAGCTCAGACAGTTATGAGCAGTTCTTC. This codes for CASSSDSYEQFF. Using reference TRBV7-2 and TRBJ2-1 for the parts outside the CDR3, the full variable domain is GAGVSQSPSNKVTEKGKDVELRCDPISGHTALYWYRQSLGQGLEFLIYFQGNSAPDKSGLPSDRFSAERTGGSVSTLTIQRTQQEDSAVYLCASSSDSYEQFFGPGTRLTVL.

In this sample, this clonotype turned up many times. The CDR3 reads CASSTGYDEKLFF. CDR3 bases: TGTGCCAGCAGCACAGGGTATGATGAAAAACTGTTTTTT. The chain links TRBV7-6 to TRBJ1-4, with D maybe TRBD1 (6 bases). Per germline, CDR1 SGHVS and CDR2 FNYEAQ. V dropped 5 bases and J dropped 6 bases, with 10 bases sitting between them. The CDR3 totals 13 residues. The full variable domain, rest sourced from reference TRBV7-6 and TRBJ1-4, is GAGVSQSPRYKVTKRGQDVALRCDPISGHVSLYWYRQALGQGPEFLTYFNYEAQQDKSGLPNDRFSAERPEGSISTLTIQRTEQRDSAMYRCASSTGYDEKLFFGSGTQLSVL.

This chain connects TRBV7-6 to TRBJ1-5; a weak D match, TRBD1 (6 bases). Trimming shortened V by 1 base and J by 6 bases, and 13 bases separated the two germline ends. The CDR3 is 15 residues long. Per germline, CDR1 SGHVS and CDR2 FNYEAQ. The CDR3 DNA is TGTGCCAGCAGCTTAGGTATCGGGGGCGGTCAGCCCCAGCATTTT. Translation gives CASSLGIGGGQPQHF.

V usage is TRBV20-1 and J usage is TRBJ2-3, with D perhaps TRBD2 (6 bases). CDR1 is DFQATT and CDR2 is SNEGSKA in the germline V gene (reference sequence). V was clipped by 0 bases and J by 4 bases, with 17 bases between them. The CDR3 has 16 amino acids. Here the CDR3 reads CSARDLGGGDADTQYF. Written as DNA, the CDR3 is TGCAGTGCTAGAGATCTGGGTGGCGGGGACGCAGATACGCAGTATTTT.

V gene TRBV20-1 combines with J gene TRBJ1-1; perhaps TRBD1 as D (5 bases). There are 16 residues in the CDR3. Germline loops: CDR1 DFQATT, CDR2 SNEGSKA (reference sequence). V was pared by 1 base and J by 5 bases, with 20 bases between. CDR3 protein: CSARAIKFPRGTEAFF. CDR3 coding DNA: TGCAGTGCTAGAGCCATAAAGTTCCCGAGGGGAACTGAAGCTTTCTTT.

This clonotype was counted ten times or more. CDR3 loop: CASSLAVLLRDRGPKSLTGELFF. CDR3 bases: TGTGCCAGCAGCTTAGCCGTGCTACTCCGGGACAGGGGCCCCAAATCCCTCACCGGGGAGCTGTTTTTT. The chain uses TRBV7-8 and TRBJ2-2, with 10 positions matching TRBD1. The germline gives CDR1 SGHVS, CDR2 FQNEAQ. The CDR3 totals 23 residues. V was clipped by 0 bases and J by 4 bases; unmatched bases: 23.

The chain combines TRBV4-1 with TRBJ2-7; D is perhaps TRBD1 or TRBD2 (5 bases each). V lost 3 bases to trimming and J lost 2 bases, with 11 bases between them. Germline values: CDR1 MGHRA, CDR2 YSYEKL. CDR3 length equals 14 residues. The CDR3 sequence is CASSHRDGAYEQYF. The CDR3 DNA sequence: TGCGCCAGCAGCCACCGGGACGGGGCCTACGAGCAGTACTTC.

The chain employs TRBV5-4 and TRBJ2-1; 7 nucleotides line up with TRBD2. CDR3 length: 13 amino acids. Germline assignment: CDR1 SGHNT and CDR2 YYREEE (reference sequence). V was clipped by 6 bases and J by 12 bases; unmatched bases: 12. CDR3 protein: CASTPGGGEGQFF. DNA for the CDR3: TGTGCCAGCACCCCGGGCGGCGGGGAGGGGCAGTTCTTC.

Remarks on this clonotype: It may be a read error: a sequence one base away is much more abundant. The chain links TRBV9 to TRBJ2-1; D assignment may be TRBD1 or TRBD2 (6 bases each). This CDR3 is built from 12 residues. Trimming pared 0 bases from V and 10 bases from J, leaving 8 bases between. Germline V gene sequence: CDR1 SGDLS, CDR2 YYNGEE. The CDR3 nucleotides are TGTGCCAGCAGCGTAGGGGGGGCCGAGCAGTTCTTC. Translation: CASSVGGAEQFF.

The gene calls are TRBV20-1 and TRBJ2-3; D assignment may be TRBD1 or TRBD2 (6 bases each). CDR1 is DFQATT and CDR2 is SNEGSKA in the germline V gene (reference sequence). The CDR3 sequence is 16 residues long. V lost 1 base, J lost 3 bases, and 17 bases lay in between. The CDR3 DNA follows: TGCAGTGCTAGAGGGTCGGGGGCCTGGGGAACAGATACGCAGTATTTT. It translates to CSARGSGAWGTDTQYF.

The V call is TRBV7-6, the J call TRBJ2-2, with D possibly matching TRBD2 (7 bases). The V end was cut by 3 bases, the J end by 1 base, with 15 bases between. CDR1 and CDR2 from the germline V gene are SGHVS and FNYEAQ. This CDR3 spans 17 amino acids. The CDR3 nucleotides are TGTGCCAGCAGCTTGGTGACTAGCAGGGGGAACACCGGGGAGCTGTTTTTT. Protein: CASSLVTSRGNTGELFF.

This clonotype was counted between two and nine times. The chain employs TRBV19 and TRBJ2-5; 11 nucleotides agree with TRBD2. Germline-derived CDR1 and CDR2 are LNHDA and SQIVND (reference sequence). Trimming took 1 base from V and 7 from J; bases not matched to a gene: 11. This CDR3 is 17 amino acids long. Written as DNA, the CDR3 is TGTGCCAGTAGTATAGTTTTGACTAGCGGGGATCCCAGGACCCAGTACTTC. Encoded protein: CASSIVLTSGDPRTQYF.

This chain uses TRBV10-3 with TRBJ1-3; D gene ambiguous. Germline CDR1 reads ENHRY; CDR2 reads SYGVKD. The CDR3 sequence is 19 residues long. Deletions cut 4 bases from V and 0 bases from J, with 22 bases between. The CDR3 sequence: CAISGEGPSPRASGNTIYF. The CDR3 nucleotides read TGTGCCATCAGTGGAGAAGGTCCCTCCCCACGGGCCTCTGGAAACACCATATATTTT.

The genes are TRBV27 and TRBJ1-1; D may be TRBD1 (5 bases). The CDR3 length is 12 residues. V was trimmed by 7 bases and J by 8 bases, leaving 14 bases between them. Per germline, CDR1 MNHEY and CDR2 SMNVEV (reference sequence). CDR3 DNA sequence: TGTGCCAGCACCCCGGGGGAGGGAGAAGCTTTCTTT. This codes for CASTPGEGEAFF.

V gene TRBV6-1 combines with J gene TRBJ2-7; unclear D gene. V was cut by 2 bases and J by 1 base, with 9 bases left in between. Germline CDR1 reads MNHNS; CDR2 reads SASEGT. This CDR3 has 14 amino acids. The CDR3 protein is CASSEIDGSYEQYF. Here the CDR3 DNA reads TGTGCCAGCAGTGAAATCGACGGATCCTACGAGCAGTACTTC.

This clonotype has just a few counts. This chain uses TRBV4-1 with TRBJ2-1, with 10 bases that match TRBD2. The CDR3 covers 15 residues. V dropped 0 bases and J dropped 8; count of bases not matched to a gene: 4. The germline V gene has CDR1 MGHRA and CDR2 YSYEKL. The CDR3 DNA sequence: TGCGCCAGCAGCCAAGAAAGCGGGGGGGCTGATGAGCAGTTCTTC. Protein sequence: CASSQESGGADEQFF.

In this sample, this clonotype turned up many times. This chain links TRBV12-3 or TRBV12-4 with TRBJ2-7; 7 bases fit TRBD1. The CDR3 spans 17 residues. The ends lost 1 base at V and 0 bases at J; junction bases unmatched: 9. For the CDR3, the DNA is TGTGCCAGCAGTTTAGTGGCCCTACAGGGGTTCTCCTACGAGCAGTACTTC. Translated, it gives CASSLVALQGFSYEQYF.

The V and J genes are TRBV28 and TRBJ1-5; 7 nucleotides align to TRBD1. The CDR3 is made up of 16 amino acids. The V gene end was trimmed by 3 bases and the J gene end by 7 bases; junction bases not matched to a gene: 12. Germline V gene sequence: CDR1 MDHEN, CDR2 SYDVKM. The CDR3 is CASSFLIPGGRQPQHF. The CDR3 coding sequence is TGTGCCAGCAGTTTCTTAATCCCAGGGGGTCGGCAGCCCCAGCATTTT.

The rearrangement links TRBV6-2 or TRBV6-3 to TRBJ2-1; perhaps TRBD2 as D (7 bases). This CDR3 is 15 amino acids long. Germline loops: CDR1 MNHEY, CDR2 SVGEGT. The V end lost 2 bases, the J end lost 8 bases, and 16 bases lay between the germline ends. In nucleotides, the CDR3 is TGTGCCAGCAGTTACGGAAGGGGGGGTTTGGATGAGCAGTTCTTC. This codes for CASSYGRGGLDEQFF.